A selection of T cell receptor beta chains follows, all from one sample in a study of identical twins. TCRdb fed the 5' RACE reads into MiXCR, producing one record per CDR3 protein. The sample includes some 900,000 distinct CDR3 sequences, around an eighth of them seen just once. The sample was also reused in another study, on yellow fever vaccine responses in identical twins.

The material sequenced was PBMCs. These receptors were collected from a woman aged 18-29 years in good health. The CDR3 runs from the conserved cysteine through the conserved F or W. D genes are given only for firm matches. Some rows have no size entry. The others give once, few or many, or a class for an expanded clone.

d_call	j_call	clone_size	v_call	cdr3_aa	cdr3_nt
.	TRBJ1-2	.	TRBV4-1	CASSLEFQATFYGYTF	TGCGCCAGCAGTCTCGAATTCCAGGCCACTTTCTATGGCTACACCTTC
TRBD2	TRBJ2-3	few	TRBV3-1	CASSQSGRATDTQYF	TGTGCCAGCAGCCAGAGCGGGAGGGCCACAGATACGCAGTATTTT
.	TRBJ2-3	few	TRBV5-1	CASSSDGHPLTQYF	TGCGCCAGCAGCTCTGATGGACACCCTCTTACGCAGTATTTT
.	TRBJ2-2	.	TRBV2	CASTSTIGARAIPTGELFF	TGTGCCAGCACCTCGACAATAGGGGCGAGGGCTATTCCCACCGGGGAGCTGTTTTTT
.	TRBJ2-2	.	TRBV6-5	CASSYWTASTGELFF	TGTGCCAGCAGTTACTGGACTGCTTCCACCGGGGAGCTGTTTTTT
TRBD2	TRBJ2-7	few	TRBV20-1	CSARRGLAVSYEQYF	TGCAGTGCTAGAAGGGGACTAGCGGTCTCCTACGAGCAGTACTTC
TRBD1	TRBJ1-1	.	TRBV25-1	CASSTHRGTNTEAFF	TGTGCCAGCAGTACCCACAGGGGAACGAACACTGAAGCTTTCTTT
TRBD1	TRBJ1-4	few	TRBV12-3/TRBV12-4	CAIKPQGAGEKLFF	TGTGCCATCAAACCTCAGGGGGCGGGTGAAAAACTGTTTTTT
.	TRBJ2-5	few	TRBV9	CASSVSEETQYF	TGTGCCAGCAGTGTATCCGAAGAGACCCAGTACTTC
.	TRBJ1-3	many	TRBV12-3/TRBV12-4	CASTLLRSGNTIYF	TGTGCCAGCACCCTGCTCCGCTCTGGAAACACCATATATTTT
.	TRBJ2-3	few	TRBV7-8	CASSLTLIDTQYF	TGTGCCAGCAGCTTAACACTTATCGATACGCAGTATTTT
TRBD1	TRBJ2-7	few	TRBV18	CASSPNRGPAEQYF	TGTGCCAGCTCACCAAACAGGGGACCGGCCGAGCAGTACTTC
.	TRBJ1-5	.	TRBV21-1	CASSETGILTINQPQHF	TGTGCCAGCAGCGAGACAGGGATCCTGACAATTAATCAGCCCCAGCATTTT
.	TRBJ2-7	.	TRBV11-2	CASSLEGTNSYEQYF	TGTGCCAGCAGCTTAGAGGGGACCAACTCCTACGAGCAGTACTTC
.	TRBJ2-3	.	TRBV14	CASSHTPSTGSFTDTQYF	TGTGCCAGCAGCCATACACCCTCCACCGGAAGTTTCACAGATACGCAGTATTTT
.	TRBJ2-3	few	TRBV5-1	CASSTRNSPHTDTQYF	TGCGCCAGCAGCACCCGGAACAGCCCACACACAGATACGCAGTATTTT
.	TRBJ2-1	.	TRBV29-1	CSVSSPRNNEQFF	TGCAGCGTGTCCAGCCCCAGGAACAATGAGCAGTTCTTC
TRBD1	TRBJ1-2	.	TRBV3-1	CASSQDSRTGAKRGYTF	TGTGCCAGCAGCCAAGATTCTCGGACAGGGGCAAAACGGGGCTACACCTTC
.	TRBJ1-1	.	TRBV3-1	CASSQEGSGAKTEAFF	TGTGCCAGCAGCCAAGAAGGCTCGGGGGCTAAAACTGAAGCTTTCTTT
.	TRBJ2-7	few	TRBV7-2	CASSLGRPYEQYF	TGTGCCAGCAGCTTAGGGCGTCCCTACGAGCAGTACTTC
TRBD2	TRBJ2-5	.	TRBV28	CASSFNPGLAGGEDGKTQYF	TGTGCCAGCAGTTTCAATCCGGGACTAGCGGGTGGGGAGGATGGGAAGACCCAGTACTTC
.	TRBJ2-1	once	TRBV2	CASSKGGGREDEQFF	TGTGCCAGCAGTAAAGGGGGAGGCCGGGAAGATGAGCAGTTCTTC
.	TRBJ2-4	few	TRBV3-1	CASSQQAALAKNIQYF	TGTGCCAGCAGCCAACAAGCGGCCCTAGCCAAAAACATTCAGTACTTC
.	TRBJ1-1	few	TRBV28	CASSIRGWDTEAFF	TGTGCCAGCAGTATCCGGGGTTGGGACACTGAAGCTTTCTTT
.	TRBJ1-5	few	TRBV28	CASSQTGVRNQPQHF	TGTGCCAGCAGCCAGACAGGCGTTCGAAATCAGCCCCAGCATTTT
TRBD2	TRBJ2-1	.	TRBV12-3/TRBV12-4	CASSLVGLAEVSSYNEQFF	TGTGCCAGCAGTTTAGTCGGACTAGCGGAGGTTAGCTCCTACAATGAGCAGTTCTTC
TRBD1	TRBJ2-5	.	TRBV4-1	CASHQAPEAGGGETQYF	TGCGCCAGCCACCAGGCCCCCGAGGCAGGGGGCGGAGAGACCCAGTACTTC
.	TRBJ2-5	few	TRBV4-1	CASSPGPDHQETQYF	TGCGCCAGCAGCCCGGGACCGGACCATCAAGAGACCCAGTACTTC
TRBD1	TRBJ2-7	.	TRBV20-1	CSATGTGNYEQYF	TGCAGTGCTACCGGGACAGGGAACTACGAGCAGTACTTC
TRBD2	TRBJ2-1	.	TRBV29-1	CSVERTRLAEKYNEQFF	TGCAGCGTTGAAAGGACACGACTAGCGGAAAAGTACAATGAGCAGTTCTTC
TRBD1	TRBJ2-1	few	TRBV7-3	CASSAGTGFYNEQFF	TGTGCCAGCAGCGCCGGGACAGGGTTCTACAATGAGCAGTTCTTC
.	TRBJ2-7	few	TRBV5-1	CASSLTSLDRRPYEQYF	TGCGCCAGCAGCTTGACTTCCCTCGACAGGCGTCCCTACGAGCAGTACTTC
.	TRBJ1-2	many	TRBV12-3/TRBV12-4	CASSLAATEYYWGYTF	TGTGCCAGCAGTTTAGCCGCGACAGAGTACTATTGGGGCTACACCTTC
.	TRBJ2-5	.	TRBV7-6	CASTEWGVEETQYF	TGTGCCAGCACCGAGTGGGGGGTCGAAGAGACCCAGTACTTC
.	TRBJ2-3	few	TRBV20-1	CSARVGTTSTDTQYF	TGCAGTGCTAGAGTGGGTACAACTAGCACAGATACGCAGTATTTT
.	TRBJ2-4	.	TRBV20-1	CSARERVAKNIQYF	TGCAGTGCTAGGGAAAGGGTAGCCAAAAACATTCAGTACTTC
.	TRBJ2-1	few	TRBV7-2	CASSFHGTRLGSQFF	TGTGCCAGCAGCTTCCATGGGACTCGACTCGGCTCACAGTTCTTC
TRBD2	TRBJ2-2	.	TRBV11-2	CASISGLAGGTGELFF	TGTGCCAGCATCTCGGGACTAGCGGGGGGCACCGGGGAGCTGTTTTTT
.	TRBJ2-2	few	TRBV12-3/TRBV12-4	CASRENRAGELFF	TGTGCCAGCAGGGAAAACAGGGCCGGGGAGCTGTTTTTT
.	TRBJ2-1	many	TRBV29-1	CSVENSPGFSYNEQFF	TGCAGCGTTGAAAACAGTCCGGGGTTCTCCTACAATGAGCAGTTCTTC
.	TRBJ2-3	many	TRBV21-1	CASSNGSMPSSGGADTQYF	TGTGCCAGCAGCAACGGATCCATGCCATCTAGCGGGGGAGCAGATACGCAGTATTTT
.	TRBJ2-5	.	TRBV10-2	CASSDTFKTQYF	TGCGCCAGCAGTGACACTTTCAAGACCCAGTACTTC
.	TRBJ2-3	.	TRBV15	CATSRDRFTDTQYF	TGTGCCACCAGCAGAGATCGATTCACAGATACGCAGTATTTT
.	TRBJ2-2	few	TRBV3-1	CASSQAPQNTGELFF	TGTGCCAGCAGCCAAGCCCCACAGAACACCGGGGAGCTGTTTTTT
.	TRBJ2-3	.	TRBV6-5	CAARDSTDTQYF	TGTGCCGCCAGGGACAGCACAGATACGCAGTATTTT
TRBD2	TRBJ2-1	few	TRBV20-1	CSARPFGSSGGLYNEQFF	TGCAGTGCTAGGCCGTTCGGGTCTAGCGGAGGATTATACAATGAGCAGTTCTTC
.	TRBJ1-1	.	TRBV3-1	CASRHRDRNTEAFF	TGTGCCAGCAGACACAGGGACCGGAACACTGAAGCTTTCTTT
.	TRBJ2-2	few	TRBV28	CASTQSDTGELFF	TGTGCCAGCACCCAATCCGACACCGGGGAGCTGTTTTTT
TRBD1	TRBJ2-1	.	TRBV24-1	CATSDRKSGTGAYNEQFF	TGTGCCACCAGTGACAGAAAGTCCGGGACAGGGGCCTACAATGAGCAGTTCTTC